Listed below are T cell receptor beta chains from one sample, sequenced in a study of T cells in localized non-small cell lung cancer. Clones were read by immunoSEQ multiplex PCR, and TCRdb kept only the in-frame ones, dropping some. Of 20,000 to 30,000 clones detected, over 75% appear once; the ten largest clones hold around a tenth. Material: peripheral blood, obtained before any cancer treatment. All receptors derive from a man aged 40-75 years with stage III squamous cell lung carcinoma. Each CDR3 is given with its conserved first and last residue. D genes are given only for firm matches. Part of the rows lack a size; the others show once, few, many or a class for expanded clones.

clone_size j_call d_call v_call cdr3_length cdr3_nt cdr3_aa
. TRBJ1-2 . TRBV18 15 TGTGCCAGCTCACAAAACCGGGACTTGGGCTATGGCTACACCTTC CASSQNRDLGYGYTF
. TRBJ2-2 TRBD1 TRBV12-5 16 TGTGCTAGTGGTACGAGCCGGGACAGATACACCGGGGAGCTGTTTTTT CASGTSRDRYTGELFF
. TRBJ2-3 . TRBV2 13 TGTGCCAGCAGTGAAATGGTTACAGATACGCAGTATTTT CASSEMVTDTQYF
. TRBJ2-3 . TRBV27 16 TGTGCCAGCAGTTTTCTCGGGACCCGGAGGGCAGATACGCAGTATTTT CASSFLGTRRADTQYF
. TRBJ1-4 TRBD1 TRBV2 14 TGTGCCAGCCAACAGGGGGTCACTAATGAAAAACTGTTTTTT CASQQGVTNEKLFF
few TRBJ2-1 TRBD2 TRBV4-2 17 TGTGCCAGCAGCCCTCCTAGCGGGGGGGCCACGGGTAATGAGCAGTTCTTC CASSPPSGGATGNEQFF
once TRBJ2-2 . TRBV9 14 TGTGCCAGCAGCGACAGATCGAACACCGGGGAGCTGTTTTTT CASSDRSNTGELFF
. TRBJ1-5 TRBD1 TRBV28 18 TGTGCCGCCATCCCCGGGACAGGGGGCGCGGGTGGCAATCAGCCCCAGCATTTT CAAIPGTGGAGGNQPQHF
. TRBJ2-5 . TRBV23-1 24 TGCGCCAGCAGTCAATCTAGGTTCCGGGCACCAACCCACTTGATCCGGGCCCTAAAGGAGACCCAGTACTTC CASSQSRFRAPTHLIRALKETQYF
. TRBJ2-1 . TRBV2 15 TGTGCCAGCAGTGAAACAGGGAGCTCCTACAATGAGCAGTTCTTC CASSETGSSYNEQFF
. TRBJ1-2 . TRBV18 15 TGTGCCAGCTCACCCGGCGAGGGGGGGAGCTATGGCTACACCTTC CASSPGEGGSYGYTF
. TRBJ2-7 . TRBV27 14 TGTGCCAGCAGTCCCCCCCTGATGAGAAGCGAGCAGTACTTC CASSPPLMRSEQYF
. TRBJ2-1 TRBD2 TRBV18 16 TGTGCCAGCTCACCACCTCTCGTGACTAGCGGGAATGAGCAGTTCTTC CASSPPLVTSGNEQFF
. TRBJ1-4 . TRBV11-2 15 TGTGCCAGCAGCTTGAGGGGGGGCGGGAATGAAAAACTGTTTTTT CASSLRGGGNEKLFF
. TRBJ2-3 . TRBV7-2 14 TGTGCCAGCAGCCCCGCCACGAGCCCAGATACGCAGTATTTT CASSPATSPDTQYF
. TRBJ2-7 . TRBV21-1 15 TGTGCCAGCAGCAAATCCCTAGCCTGGAACCTCGAGCAGTACTTC CASSKSLAWNLEQYF
. TRBJ2-2 . TRBV7-3 17 TGTGCCAGCAGCTTAAGGCCATTGGACACGAGGTTCGGGGAGCTGTTTTTT CASSLRPLDTRFGELFF
once TRBJ2-5 . TRBV7-8 16 TGTGCCAGCAGCCCGACTACAGGGTTTCTTCAAGAGACCCAGTACTTC CASSPTTGFLQETQYF
. TRBJ2-1 TRBD2 TRBV11-3 14 TGTGCCAGCAGCCCCGGGACTAATTACAATGAGCAGTTCTTC CASSPGTNYNEQFF
. TRBJ1-3 TRBD1 TRBV28 15 TGTGCCAGCAGTCCACGGACAGGGGGCAGTAACACCATATATTTT CASSPRTGGSNTIYF
. TRBJ2-7 TRBD1 TRBV29-1 15 TGCAGCGGCGGGGCCGGGACAGGGGGGCGGTACGAGCAGTACTTC CSGGAGTGGRYEQYF
. TRBJ1-1 . TRBV5-1 12 TGCGCCAGCAGTCCGGGAGGCACTGAAGCTTTCTTT CASSPGGTEAFF
. TRBJ2-1 TRBD2 TRBV28 17 TGTGCCAGCAGTGACTCGGGACTAGCGGGAGGAAGGCCTGAGCAGTTCTTC CASSDSGLAGGRPEQFF
. TRBJ2-1 . TRBV5-4 15 TGTGCCAGCAGCGATCCTCTTCGGATATACAATGAGCAGTTCTTC CASSDPLRIYNEQFF
. TRBJ2-5 TRBD2 TRBV4-2 16 TGTGCCAGCAGCCAAGTTACTAGCGATAGGCAAGAGACCCAGTACTTC CASSQVTSDRQETQYF
. TRBJ2-5 . TRBV2 15 TGTGCCAGCGGAGGAGGAGCACAAAGCTACGAGACCCAGTACTTC CASGGGAQSYETQYF
once TRBJ2-7 . TRBV5-8 15 TGTGCCAGCAGCTTGGCTCCAGCGGGCCCCTACGAGCAGTACTTC CASSLAPAGPYEQYF
few TRBJ2-7 TRBD2 TRBV7-2 14 TGTGCCAGCAGCCCAGCGGGAGGGCCGGGCGAGCAGTACTTC CASSPAGGPGEQYF
. TRBJ2-7 . TRBV25-1 14 TGTGCCAGCAGAAGTGACAAGAGCGCCTACGAGCAGTACTTC CASRSDKSAYEQYF
. TRBJ1-4 . TRBV9 16 TGTGCCAGCAGCGTAGATCCAGGGGAAGCTAATGAAAAACTGTTTTTT CASSVDPGEANEKLFF
. TRBJ2-6 . TRBV19 18 TGTGCCAGTAGTATGGGGGCCGCTGTGTACTCTGGGGCCAACGTCCTGACTTTC CASSMGAAVYSGANVLTF
once TRBJ2-1 . TRBV6-9 16 TGTGCCAGCAGTTATTGCTTTGGGGAGGATTACAATGAGCAGTTCTTC CASSYCFGEDYNEQFF
. TRBJ1-5 . TRBV28 14 TGTGCCAGCAGTCCGCCGGGGGTCAGGCAGCCCCAGCATTTT CASSPPGVRQPQHF
. TRBJ2-5 TRBD2 TRBV5-6 19 TGTGCCAGCAGCTCGACAGGACAGTGGGGGACTAGCGGGGGAATCACCCAGTACTTC CASSSTGQWGTSGGITQYF
few TRBJ2-5 TRBD2 TRBV5-6 14 TGTGCCAGCACCTTCGGGGGGGGGCAAGAGACCCAGTACTTC CASTFGGGQETQYF
. TRBJ1-2 . TRBV29-1 13 TGCAGCGTTGAAGTGGGCACACCCTATGGCTACACCTTC CSVEVGTPYGYTF
. TRBJ1-1 TRBD1 TRBV19 16 TGTGCCAGTACCAATATGGGACAGGACAGGGGTTCTCAAGCTTTCTTT CASTNMGQDRGSQAFF
. TRBJ2-3 . TRBV7-9 14 TGTGCCAGCAGCCTCGGCGCGGGTGCAGATACGCAGTATTTT CASSLGAGADTQYF